This TCR beta chain was observed in a study of shared clonotypes between healthy human individuals. TCRdb keeps only in-frame clones here, not all; method: immunoSEQ multiplex PCR. In the table there are more than 2 million clones, roughly 95% of which are singletons. The V segment lost 11 bases and the J segment 10 bases; nucleotides outside the gene matches: 8. Germline lookup yields CDR1 MNHEY and CDR2 SVGAGI. The CDR3 is 10 amino acids. This TCR was recovered from a man between 18 and 35 years old in good health. The rearrangement joins TRBV6-5 to TRBJ2-7; 7 nucleotides agree with TRBD2. Material for sequencing was naive CD4+ T cells sorted from blood. Subset specified: CD45RA+ positively selected. CDR3 in DNA: TGTGCCGCAGGGAGGGACCATCAGTACTTC. This codes for CAAGRDHQYF.